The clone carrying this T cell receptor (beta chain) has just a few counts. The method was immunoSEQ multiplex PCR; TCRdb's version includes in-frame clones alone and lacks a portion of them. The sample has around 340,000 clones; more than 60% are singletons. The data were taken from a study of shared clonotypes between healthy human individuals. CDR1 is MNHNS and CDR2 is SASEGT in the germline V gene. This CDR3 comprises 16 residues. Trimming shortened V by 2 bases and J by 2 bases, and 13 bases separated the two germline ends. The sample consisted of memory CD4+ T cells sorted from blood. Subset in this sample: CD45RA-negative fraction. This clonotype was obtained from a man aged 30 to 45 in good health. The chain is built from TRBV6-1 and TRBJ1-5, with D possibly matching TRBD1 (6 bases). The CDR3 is CASSEQAPGGNQPQHF. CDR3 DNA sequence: TGTGCCAGCAGTGAACAGGCGCCAGGGGGCAATCAGCCCCAGCATTTT.